Here is one T cell receptor beta chain with its context. This clonotype came up many times. Its antigen has not been determined. The sample holds no much larger clone one base away, and base qualities are not on file. These data are taken from a study of early T cells in non-severe SARS-CoV-2 infection (dated by TCRdb to the early 2020s). As for the study more broadly: Because TCR sequencing relied on bulk RNA taken from unsorted whole blood, pairing of alpha and beta chains was not possible.

Trimming takes 6 bases off V and 6 bases off J; junction bases not matched to a gene: 13. Counted from cysteine to phenylalanine, this CDR3 has 16 amino acids. This entry keeps only the CDR3 DNA: 48 bases, framed from base 1. Reading the germline V gene (reference sequence) gives CDR1 DFQATT and CDR2 SNEGSKA. The investigation overall reported the following: VDJdb matching was skewed toward anti-spike CD8 responses, so virus-specific expansions were likely underestimated and private and CD4 specificities were missed.

The method behind the library was 5' RACE. The reads were generated on a NextSeq 500. The TCR library protocol attached unique molecular identifiers to individual cDNA molecules to correct for sequencing error and PCR bias. TCR alpha and beta chains were both sequenced, and the abundances of alpha and beta sequences in each sample were closely correlated with each other. Under the source paper's analysis protocol: Decombinator V4 was used to perform V gene, J gene and CDR3 annotation of TCR sequences. TCRs were defined as expanded if a significant change between any two time points was detected under a Poisson model with p below 0.0001. TCR abundances were normalised to the total number of TCRs sequenced per sample and expressed as counts per million. TRAV1-2 paired with TRAJ12, TRAJ20 or TRAJ33 defined MAIT TCRs, while TRAV10 paired with TRAJ18 defined iNKT TCRs. A search of VDJdb, accessed on 1 November 2021, was run for TCRs annotated to CMV, EBV and SARS-CoV-2, with TCRs annotated for multiple antigens excluded. The public reads were quality trimmed at Q25 with fastp and then assembled into clones with MiXCR by TCRdb, keeping productive beta chains. Rows matching on CDR3 protein sequence are summarized as one entry with the most common DNA and genes. These V and J calls originate from TCRdb's pipeline instead of the authors' own analysis. For this sample there are tens of thousands of distinct CDR3 sequences; approximately 5.3% appear just once. The ten top clones hold 25% to 30% of the sample.

A case-control design nested within a healthcare worker cohort in London, UK, was used, with weekly nasopharyngeal swab PCR tests and blood sampling performed. Healthcare workers were enrolled in the week of the UK lockdown, from 23 to 31 March 2020, and were followed every week for up to about 15 weeks. This clonotype was obtained from an adult who was a healthcare worker with PCR-confirmed SARS-CoV-2 infection or an uninfected control (not recorded which). This chain joins TRBV20-1 to TRBJ2-1, with 11 junctional bases fitting TRBD2. The sequencing sample was made of whole blood. The nucleotides read TGCAGTGCGATTCTAGCGGGGGGCCTTTCTGGCAATGAGCAGTTCTTC. This encodes CSAILAGGLSGNEQFF.